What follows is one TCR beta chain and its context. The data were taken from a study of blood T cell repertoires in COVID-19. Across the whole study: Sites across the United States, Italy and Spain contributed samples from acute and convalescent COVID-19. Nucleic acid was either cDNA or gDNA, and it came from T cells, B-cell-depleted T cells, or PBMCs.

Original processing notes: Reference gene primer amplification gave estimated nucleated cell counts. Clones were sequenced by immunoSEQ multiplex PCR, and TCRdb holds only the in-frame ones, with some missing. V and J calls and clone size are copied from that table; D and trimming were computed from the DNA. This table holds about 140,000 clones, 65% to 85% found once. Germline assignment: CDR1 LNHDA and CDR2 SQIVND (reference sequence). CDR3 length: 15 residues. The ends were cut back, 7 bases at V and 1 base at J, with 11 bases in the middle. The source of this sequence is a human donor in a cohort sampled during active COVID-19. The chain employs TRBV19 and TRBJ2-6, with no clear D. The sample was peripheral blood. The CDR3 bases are TGTGCCAGTACCCGACAAGGTTCTGGGGCCAACGTCCTGACTTTC. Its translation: CASTRQGSGANVLTF.